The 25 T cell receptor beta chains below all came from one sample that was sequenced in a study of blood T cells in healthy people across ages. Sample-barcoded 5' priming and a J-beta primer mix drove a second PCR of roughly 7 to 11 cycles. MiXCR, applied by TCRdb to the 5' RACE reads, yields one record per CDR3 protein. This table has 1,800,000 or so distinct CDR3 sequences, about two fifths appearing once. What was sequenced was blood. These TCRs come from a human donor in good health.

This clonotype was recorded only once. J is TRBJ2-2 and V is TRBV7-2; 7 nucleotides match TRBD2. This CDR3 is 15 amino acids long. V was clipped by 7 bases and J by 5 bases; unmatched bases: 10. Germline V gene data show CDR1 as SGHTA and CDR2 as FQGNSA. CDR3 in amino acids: CASTLERGGTGELFF. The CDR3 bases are TGTGCCAGCACCCTCGAGCGGGGAGGAACCGGGGAGCTGTTTTTT.

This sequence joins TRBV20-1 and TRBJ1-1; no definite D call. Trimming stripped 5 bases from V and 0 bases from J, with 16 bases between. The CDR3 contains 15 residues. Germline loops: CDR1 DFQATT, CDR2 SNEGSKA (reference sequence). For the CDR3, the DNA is TGCAGTGCTTTATCTGGGGAATCCATGAACACTGAAGCTTTCTTT. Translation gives CSALSGESMNTEAFF.

CDR3 protein: CASSPERDGTQYF. The DNA for the CDR3 is TGTGCCAGCAGCCCCGAGCGTGATGGAACCCAGTACTTC. This rearrangement joins TRBV7-6 to TRBJ2-5, with unresolved D. The CDR3 has 13 amino acids. Trimming pared 5 bases from V and 8 bases from J, leaving 15 bases between. CDR1 is SGHVS and CDR2 is FNYEAQ in the germline V gene.

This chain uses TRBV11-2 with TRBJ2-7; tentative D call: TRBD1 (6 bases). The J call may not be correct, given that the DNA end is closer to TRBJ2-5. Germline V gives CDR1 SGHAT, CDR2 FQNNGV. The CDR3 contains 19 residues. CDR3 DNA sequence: TGTGCCAGCAGTTCAAATAGAGGGGGTACTATACCCCGGGGAGAGACCCAGTACTTC. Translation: CASSSNRGGTIPRGETQYF.

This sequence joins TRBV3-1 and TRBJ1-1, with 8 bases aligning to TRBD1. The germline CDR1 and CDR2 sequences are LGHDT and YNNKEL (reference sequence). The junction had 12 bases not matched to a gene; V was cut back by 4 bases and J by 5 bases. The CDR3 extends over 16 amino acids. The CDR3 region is CASSPGGTGRRTEAFF. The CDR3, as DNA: TGTGCCAGCAGCCCAGGGGGGACAGGAAGGAGGACTGAAGCTTTCTTT.

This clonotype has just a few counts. The CDR3 sequence is CASSLANKQGRSYNEQFF. CDR3 coding DNA: TGTGCCAGCAGTTTAGCGAACAAACAGGGTCGCTCCTACAATGAGCAGTTCTTC. The chain couples TRBV12-3 or TRBV12-4 to TRBJ2-1; possible D gene TRBD1, 6 bases. V lost 0 bases to trimming and J lost 0 bases, with 15 bases between them. The CDR3 extends over 18 amino acids.

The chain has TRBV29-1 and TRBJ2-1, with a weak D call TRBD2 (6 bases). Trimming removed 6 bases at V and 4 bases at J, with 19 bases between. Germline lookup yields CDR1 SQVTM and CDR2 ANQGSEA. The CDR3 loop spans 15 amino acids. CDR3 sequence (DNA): TGCAGCGTGGGACGGTGGGACTCAACATACAATGAGCAGTTCTTC. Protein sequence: CSVGRWDSTYNEQFF.

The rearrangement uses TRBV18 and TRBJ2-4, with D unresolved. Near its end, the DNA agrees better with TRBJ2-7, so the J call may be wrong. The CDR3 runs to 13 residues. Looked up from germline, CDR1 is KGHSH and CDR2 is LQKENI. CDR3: CASSSQENLEQYF. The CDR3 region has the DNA TGTGCCAGCTCATCCCAAGAAAACCTCGAGCAGTACTTC.

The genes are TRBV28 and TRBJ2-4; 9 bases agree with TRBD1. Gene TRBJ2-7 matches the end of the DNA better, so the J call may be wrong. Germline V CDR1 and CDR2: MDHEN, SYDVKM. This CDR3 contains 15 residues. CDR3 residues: CASSFNRGQSYEQYF. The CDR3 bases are TGTGCCAGCAGTTTTAACAGGGGGCAGTCCTACGAGCAGTACTTC.

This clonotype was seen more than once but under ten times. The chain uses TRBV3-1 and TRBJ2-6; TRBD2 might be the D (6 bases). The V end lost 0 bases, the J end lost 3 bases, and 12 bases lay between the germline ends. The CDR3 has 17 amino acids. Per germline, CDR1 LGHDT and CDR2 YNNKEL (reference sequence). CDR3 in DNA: TGTGCCAGCAGCCAAGAGGCCTGGGACTTTGGGGCCAACGTCCTGACTTTC. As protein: CASSQEAWDFGANVLTF.

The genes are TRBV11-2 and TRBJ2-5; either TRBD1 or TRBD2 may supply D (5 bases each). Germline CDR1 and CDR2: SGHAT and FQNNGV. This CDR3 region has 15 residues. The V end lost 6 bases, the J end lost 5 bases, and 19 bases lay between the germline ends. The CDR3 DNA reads TGTGCCAGCAGGCGGGTGGGGCTAGTTTACGAGACCCAGTACTTC. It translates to CASRRVGLVYETQYF.

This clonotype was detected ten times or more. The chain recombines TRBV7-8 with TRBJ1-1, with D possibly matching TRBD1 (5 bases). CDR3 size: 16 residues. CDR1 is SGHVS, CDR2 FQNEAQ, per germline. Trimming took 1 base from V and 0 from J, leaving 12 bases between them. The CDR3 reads CASSLVRWGLNTEAFF. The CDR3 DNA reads TGTGCCAGCAGCTTAGTTCGGTGGGGCCTGAACACTGAAGCTTTCTTT.

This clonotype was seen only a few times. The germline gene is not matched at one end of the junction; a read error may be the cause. CDR3 nucleotides: TGCAGTGCCAGAGATCTACTTGACAGATATGGGGCCAACGTCCTGACTTTC. Translation: CSARDLLDRYGANVLTF. The chain carries TRBV20-1 and TRBJ2-6; a weak D match, TRBD1 (5 bases). CDR1 is DFQATT, CDR2 SNEGSKA, per germline (reference sequence). This CDR3 has 17 residues.

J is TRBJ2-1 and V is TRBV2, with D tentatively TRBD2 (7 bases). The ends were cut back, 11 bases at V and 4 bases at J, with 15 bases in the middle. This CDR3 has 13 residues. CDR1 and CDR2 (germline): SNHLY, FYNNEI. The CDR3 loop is CAGRGTGYNEQFF. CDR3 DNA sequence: TGTGCCGGGAGGGGGACTGGATACAATGAGCAGTTCTTC.

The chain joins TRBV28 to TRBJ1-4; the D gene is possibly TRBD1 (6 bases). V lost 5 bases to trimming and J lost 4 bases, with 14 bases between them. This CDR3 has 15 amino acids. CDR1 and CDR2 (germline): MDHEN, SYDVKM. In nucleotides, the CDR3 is TGTGCCAGCAGTGCCTCAGGGGCGAATAATGAAAAACTGTTTTTT. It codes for CASSASGANNEKLFF.

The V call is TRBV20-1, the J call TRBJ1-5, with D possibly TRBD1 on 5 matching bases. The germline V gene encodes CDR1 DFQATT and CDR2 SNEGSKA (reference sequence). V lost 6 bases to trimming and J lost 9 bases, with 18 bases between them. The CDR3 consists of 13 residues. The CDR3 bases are TGCAGTGCCCCGACTCGAGACGGGGGGCCCCAGCATTTT. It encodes CSAPTRDGGPQHF.

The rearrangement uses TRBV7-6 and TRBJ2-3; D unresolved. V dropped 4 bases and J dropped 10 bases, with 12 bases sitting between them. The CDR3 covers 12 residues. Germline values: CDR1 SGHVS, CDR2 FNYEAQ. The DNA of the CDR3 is TGTGCCAGCAGCTATCCTGATGCCGCGCAGTATTTT. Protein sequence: CASSYPDAAQYF.

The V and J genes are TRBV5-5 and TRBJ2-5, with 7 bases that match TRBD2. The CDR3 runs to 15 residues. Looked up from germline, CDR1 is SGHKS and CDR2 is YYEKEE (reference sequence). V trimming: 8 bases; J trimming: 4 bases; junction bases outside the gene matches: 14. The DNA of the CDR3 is TGTGCCAGTCAGCAGACTCACGGACTAGGAGAGACCCAGTACTTC. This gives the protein CASQQTHGLGETQYF.

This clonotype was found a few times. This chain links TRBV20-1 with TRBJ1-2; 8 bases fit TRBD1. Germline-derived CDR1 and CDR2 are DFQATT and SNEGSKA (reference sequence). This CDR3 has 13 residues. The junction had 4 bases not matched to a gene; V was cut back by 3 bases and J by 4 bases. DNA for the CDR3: TGCAGTGCTAGTGCAGGGGGCCCCTATGGCTACACCTTC. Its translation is CSASAGGPYGYTF.

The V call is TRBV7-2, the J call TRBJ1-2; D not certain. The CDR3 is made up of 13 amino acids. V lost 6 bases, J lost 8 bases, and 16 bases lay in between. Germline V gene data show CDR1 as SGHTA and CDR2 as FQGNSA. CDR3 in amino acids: CASSLYPRRGYTF. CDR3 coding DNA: TGTGCCAGCAGTCTATACCCTAGGAGGGGCTACACCTTC.

The DNA for the CDR3 is TGCAGTGCGAACACAGGGTTGAATCAGCCCCAGCATTTT. Encoded protein: CSANTGLNQPQHF. The chain recombines TRBV20-1 with TRBJ1-5, with D possibly being TRBD1 (6 bases). Per germline, CDR1 DFQATT and CDR2 SNEGSKA (reference sequence). The CDR3 contains 13 residues. Between the trimmed V and J ends, which lost 6 bases and 4 bases, there was a span of 13 bases.

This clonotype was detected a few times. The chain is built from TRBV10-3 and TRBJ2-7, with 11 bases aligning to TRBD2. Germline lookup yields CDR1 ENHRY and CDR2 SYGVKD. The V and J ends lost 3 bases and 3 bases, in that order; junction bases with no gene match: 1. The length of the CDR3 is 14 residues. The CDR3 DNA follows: TGTGCCATCAGTGATAGCGGGGGGGACTACGAGCAGTACTTC. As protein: CAISDSGGDYEQYF.

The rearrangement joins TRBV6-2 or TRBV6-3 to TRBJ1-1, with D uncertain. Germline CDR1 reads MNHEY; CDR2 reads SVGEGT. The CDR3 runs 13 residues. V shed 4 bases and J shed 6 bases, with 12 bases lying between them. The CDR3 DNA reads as TGTGCCAGCAGTTTGTTCCGTTGGGCTGAAGCTTTCTTT. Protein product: CASSLFRWAEAFF.

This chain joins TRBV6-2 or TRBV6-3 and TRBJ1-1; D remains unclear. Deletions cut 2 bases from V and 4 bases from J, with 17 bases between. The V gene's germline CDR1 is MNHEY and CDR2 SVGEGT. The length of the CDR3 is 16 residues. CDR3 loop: CASSYGLYGWSTEAFF. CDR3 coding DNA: TGTGCCAGCAGTTACGGTTTATACGGATGGAGCACTGAAGCTTTCTTT.

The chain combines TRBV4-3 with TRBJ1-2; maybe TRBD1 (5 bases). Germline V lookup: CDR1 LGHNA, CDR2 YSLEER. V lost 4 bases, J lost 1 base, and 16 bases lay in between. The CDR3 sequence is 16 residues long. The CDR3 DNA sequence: TGCGCCAGCAGCCTCGTGGGGCGGGAAGTTAACTATGGCTACACCTTC. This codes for CASSLVGREVNYGYTF.